This record looks at one T cell receptor (beta chain) sequence and its context. This receptor's antigen is unknown. Base qualities are missing; no much larger clone stands one base away. The data derive from a study of blood T cell repertoires in COVID-19 (dated by TCRdb to 2020 to 2022). Describing the broader study: Collaborator samples came from the United States, Italy and Spain and covered acute and convalescent phases of COVID-19. The material from the prospective study consisted of cDNA or gDNA derived from T cells, B-cell-depleted T cells, or PBMCs. The dataset comprised deeply sampled blood TCRbeta repertoires from subjects exposed to, actively infected with, or recovered from COVID-19. The repertoires were released in a freely available public database intended as a resource for research on the immune response to SARS-CoV-2. The samples were drawn from the first 160 participants of the ongoing ImmuneRACE study and from under 1,500 subjects provided by 6 global collaborators. Sample metadata almost always included a de-identified subject ID, COVID-19 status, age in years and sex. HLA class I and class II types, where available, came from metadata supplied by the sample provider rather than from assay-based typing.

TCRbeta CDR3 regions were amplified from genomic DNA by means of the immunoSEQ Assay, a bias-controlled multiplex PCR. The paper's data handling went like this. Within the assay, amplification of reference gene primers was used to estimate how many nucleated cells each sample contained. To quantify the absolute abundance of each unique TCRbeta CDR3 rearrangement, sequence reads were collapsed and filtered. Productive Simpson clonality was computed per sample as the square root of Simpson's diversity index over productive rearrangements. TCRdb obtained this table from immuneACCESS and retained in-frame rearrangements with V and J assigned. These tables miss some clones; where compared with another copy, unresolved V genes account for less than half of the shortfall, and the remainder is unexplained. Clonal size and the V and J genes are those of that table, whereas D and trimming came from the DNA. The sample yields roughly 200,000 clones; around 90% were counted once. Together, the top ten hold 6.5% to 8.5% of the sample.

CDR1 is given as SGHNT and CDR2 as YYREEE, both from the germline V gene (reference sequence). From the cysteine through the phenylalanine, the CDR3 covers 14 amino acids. Only the CDR3 DNA is retained, 42 bases long and in frame from the first base. Trimming accounts for 1 base at V and 7 bases at J, while the number of junction bases matched to no gene is 7. Overall study results and their limits: How much clinical and demographic metadata was included differed by source and by participant, and the metadata was provided uncurated.

The collaborating institutions used their own protocols to collect whole blood in K2EDTA tubes. Collaborator samples were shipped for TCRbeta analysis as frozen whole blood, isolated PBMCs, or DNA extracted from either sample type. The chain is made from TRBV5-4 and TRBJ1-2; TRBD1 fits 7 bases in the junction. The receptor was isolated from a man between 40 and 49 years old with acute or convalescent COVID-19. The sequencing input was peripheral blood. The nucleotide sequence is TGTGCCAGCAGCTTGACCAGCCGGGACAGTGGCTACACCTTC. Its amino acids are CASSLTSRDSGYTF.